This TCR beta chain is drawn from a study of blood T cell repertoires in COVID-19. Study-wide background: The cDNA or gDNA used as material had been derived from T cells, B-cell-depleted T cells, or PBMCs.

The CDR3 sequence is 14 residues long. Germline CDR1 reads MGHDK; CDR2 reads SYGVNS. V shed 2 bases and J 8 bases; nucleotides not matched to a gene: 5. Methods used by the authors: Estimation of nucleated cell counts was performed using reference gene primer amplification. Measured with immunoSEQ multiplex PCR; TCRdb has only the in-frame clones, and not every one. V, J and clone size are those of that table, while D and trimming were read from the DNA. The sample holds roughly 260,000 clones; about 90% are singletons and the top ten take around 11%. The V gene is TRBV25-1, the J gene TRBJ2-1; 8 positions agree with TRBD2. The sample comprised peripheral blood. The clonotype was recovered from a woman between 25 and 40 years old with COVID-19, enrolled during active disease. The CDR3 sequence is CASSEVAGNYEQFF. In DNA form, the CDR3 reads TGTGCCAGCAGTGAAGTAGCGGGAAACTATGAGCAGTTCTTC.